This TCR beta chain was documented in a study of T cells expressing NK-cell markers. Study-wide context: The study drew TCR beta repertoires from sorted CD3+CD56+NKG2C+, CD3+CD56+NKG2C- and CD3+CD56-NKG2C+ T cells. Findings and limits, study-wide: NKG2C+ dominant clonotype frequencies in several donors were roughly 1.0-7.5% of CD8+ T cells.

This CDR3 has 20 amino acids. The germline CDR1 and CDR2 sequences are LGHNA and YNFKEQ. TCR beta libraries carry UMIs added by 5'RACE template switching. From the 5' RACE reads, TCRdb lists one entry per CDR3 protein and no DNA. Across about 260,000 distinct CDR3 sequences, the top ten clones capture around 4.2% of the sample. In the case of this clonotype: The antigen is unknown.

The source material was blood T cells: a sorted CD56 or NKG2C T cell subset, CD4+ or CD8+ T cells, or bulk PBMC T cells (not recorded which). This clonotype was obtained from a woman aged 18 to 69 in good health. The chain recombines TRBV4-2 with TRBJ2-3; TCRdb calls TRBD2, which cannot be checked without DNA. The CDR3 is CASSQEGVWSGGISTDTQYF.